These 13 T cell receptor beta chains share one sample of origin, sequenced in a study of T cells in tuberculosis. The assay was immunoSEQ multiplex PCR, and TCRdb's table has in-frame clones only and misses some. The sample yields 37,000 or so clones, around 93% seen once. Sample: PBMCs. These receptor sequences come from a donor between 10 and 35 years old with latent tuberculosis or without tuberculosis infection. Some clones in this sample may be carry-over from other donors' samples.

This chain uses TRBV7-8 with TRBJ1-6; a possible D gene is TRBD1 (5 bases). Trimming stripped 5 bases from V and 8 bases from J, with 25 bases between. The germline gives CDR1 SGHVS, CDR2 FQNEAQ. There are 18 residues in the CDR3. CDR3 coding DNA: TGTGCCAGCAGCCAGACACACATCGACAGTACCTGGGATTCACCCCTCCACTTT. Residues: CASSQTHIDSTWDSPLHF.

The rearrangement joins TRBV4-1 to TRBJ2-1; 9 nucleotides line up with TRBD1. Unmatched junction bases numbered 10, after V lost 6 bases and J lost 4 bases. The CDR3 is 16 amino acids. Germline CDR1 reads MGHRA; CDR2 reads YSYEKL. CDR3 nucleotide sequence: TGCGCCAGCAGGCTTATTCTGGGACAGGGATACAATGAGCAGTTCTTC. As protein: CASRLILGQGYNEQFF.

This rearrangement joins TRBV6-5 to TRBJ1-2, with a tentative D call TRBD1 (6 bases). Germline CDR1 is MNHEY and CDR2 is SVGAGI. The CDR3 sequence is 13 residues long. Trimming cost V 3 bases and J 8 bases, with 13 bases left between them. The CDR3, as DNA: TGTGCCAGCAGTTATAGGGGGATTTGGGGCTACACCTTC. Its translation is CASSYRGIWGYTF.

The gene calls are TRBV6-5 and TRBJ1-1; D gene unclear. The CDR3 spans 15 residues. Between the trimmed V and J ends, which lost 4 bases and 5 bases, there was a span of 17 bases. CDR1 is MNHEY, CDR2 SVGAGI, per germline. This chain's CDR3 is CASSSLEGGGTEAFF. The CDR3 coding sequence is TGTGCCAGCAGTTCTCTAGAAGGAGGTGGGACTGAAGCTTTCTTT.

The CDR3, as DNA: TGCAGTGGGACTCGGGGGGATACGCAGTATTTT. This gives the protein CSGTRGDTQYF. V gene TRBV20-1 combines with J gene TRBJ2-3, with D maybe TRBD2 (6 bases). With 7 bases removed from V and 6 bases from J, the gap between germline ends came to 11 bases. Germline CDR1 reads DFQATT; CDR2 reads SNEGSKA (reference sequence). This CDR3 contains 11 residues.

The chain employs TRBV15 and TRBJ1-6, with a weak D call TRBD1 (5 bases). The V end was cut by 6 bases, the J end by 4 bases, with 16 bases between. This CDR3 comprises 16 residues. CDR1 and CDR2 from the germline V gene are LNHNV and YYDKDF (reference sequence). This CDR3 reads CATRVTGEAYNSPLHF. CDR3 DNA sequence: TGTGCCACCAGAGTAACGGGGGAGGCTTATAATTCACCCCTCCACTTT.

The V call is TRBV23-1, the J call TRBJ2-7; 7 nucleotides match TRBD1. TRBV23-1 is classed as an ORF, of uncertain function. The CDR3 extends over 16 amino acids. After removal of 1 base from V and 4 bases from J, the junction contained 10 bases not matched to a gene. The CDR3 coding sequence is TGCGCCAGCAGTCAATTTGAGGAAGGGGGCTTGTACGAGCAGTACGTC. Amino acid sequence: CASSQFEEGGLYEQYV.

The chain recombines TRBV4-3 with TRBJ2-3; 11 nucleotides match TRBD2. From germline, CDR1 is LGHNA and CDR2 YSLEER. This CDR3 has 16 residues. V lost 2 bases, J lost 5 bases, and 6 bases stayed unmatched. The CDR3 region has the DNA TGCGCCAGCAGCCAACGACTAGCGGGGAGGGGAGATACGCAGTATTTT. Translation: CASSQRLAGRGDTQYF.

V is TRBV4-3 and J is TRBJ1-2; D gene uncertain. The CDR3 totals 14 residues. Looked up from germline, CDR1 is LGHNA and CDR2 is YSLEER. Trimming took off 1 base at V and 5 bases at J, with 11 bases between the two ends. The CDR3 sequence is CASSQGAAKYGYTF. The CDR3 DNA sequence: TGCGCCAGCAGCCAAGGGGCAGCAAAATATGGCTACACCTTC.

The gene calls are TRBV27 and TRBJ1-5; tentatively, D is TRBD1 (5 bases). CDR1 MNHEY and CDR2 SMNVEV come from the germline V gene (reference sequence). The CDR3 totals 17 residues. V was clipped by 4 bases and J by 1 base, with 17 bases between them. The CDR3 DNA reads TGTGCCAGCAGTTCGGGGTTGGAGGGACCAAGCAATCAGCCCCAGCATTTT. Translating it yields CASSSGLEGPSNQPQHF.

The genes are TRBV7-2 and TRBJ1-2; 8 nucleotides match TRBD1. The V gene's germline CDR1 is SGHTA and CDR2 FQGNSA. The length of the CDR3 is 15 residues. After removal of 1 base from V and 4 bases from J, the junction contained 5 bases not matched to a gene. The CDR3 region is CASSLDPDRGYGYTF. The CDR3 nucleotides read TGTGCCAGCAGCTTAGATCCTGACAGGGGCTATGGCTACACCTTC.

This chain uses TRBV6-5 with TRBJ1-5, with 9 positions matching TRBD1. With V trimmed by 6 bases and J by 5 bases, 2 bases remained unmatched. CDR1 is MNHEY, CDR2 SVGAGI, per germline. CDR3 size: 13 residues. The DNA for the CDR3 is TGTGCCAGCAGCCGGGACAGGGATCAGCCCCAGCATTTT. Translation gives CASSRDRDQPQHF.

This rearrangement joins TRBV29-1 to TRBJ2-1, with 7 bases fitting TRBD1. This CDR3 is built from 14 residues. CDR1 and CDR2 (germline): SQVTM, ANQGSEA. J gave up 8 bases and V 6 bases, and 13 bases lay outside the gene matches. The CDR3 DNA is TGCAGCGTAGTCGACAGGGCAGTAAGTGATGAGCAGTTCTTC. As protein: CSVVDRAVSDEQFF.